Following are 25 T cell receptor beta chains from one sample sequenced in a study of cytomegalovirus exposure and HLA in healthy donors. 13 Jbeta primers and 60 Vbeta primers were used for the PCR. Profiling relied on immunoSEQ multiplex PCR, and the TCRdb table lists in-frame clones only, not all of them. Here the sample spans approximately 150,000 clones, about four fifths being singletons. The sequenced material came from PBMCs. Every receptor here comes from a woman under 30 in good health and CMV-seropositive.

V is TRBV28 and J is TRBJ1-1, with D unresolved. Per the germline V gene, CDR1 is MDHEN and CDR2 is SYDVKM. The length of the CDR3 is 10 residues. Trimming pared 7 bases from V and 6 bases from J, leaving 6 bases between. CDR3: CASIASEAFF. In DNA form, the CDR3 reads TGTGCCAGCATAGCATCTGAAGCTTTCTTT.

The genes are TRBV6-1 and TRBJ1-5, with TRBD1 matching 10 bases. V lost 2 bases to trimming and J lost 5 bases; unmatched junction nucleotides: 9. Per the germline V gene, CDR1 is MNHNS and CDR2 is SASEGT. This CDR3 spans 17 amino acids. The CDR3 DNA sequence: TGTGCCAGCAGTGAATCGGGGGACAGGGGTTGGTATCAGCCCCAGCATTTT. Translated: CASSESGDRGWYQPQHF.

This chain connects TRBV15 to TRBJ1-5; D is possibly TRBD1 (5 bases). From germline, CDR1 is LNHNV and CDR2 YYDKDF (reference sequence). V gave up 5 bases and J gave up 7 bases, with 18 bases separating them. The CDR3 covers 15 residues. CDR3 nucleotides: TGTGCCACCAGCCCGGAAATCTCCCAGGGACAGCCCCAGCATTTT. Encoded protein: CATSPEISQGQPQHF.

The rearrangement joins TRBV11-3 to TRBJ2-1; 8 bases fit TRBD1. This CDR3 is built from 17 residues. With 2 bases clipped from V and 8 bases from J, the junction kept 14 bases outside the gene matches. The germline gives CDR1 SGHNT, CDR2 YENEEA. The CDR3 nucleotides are TGTGCCAGCAGCTTAAGTTATGGGACAGGATGGGGGGATGAGCAGTTCTTC. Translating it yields CASSLSYGTGWGDEQFF.

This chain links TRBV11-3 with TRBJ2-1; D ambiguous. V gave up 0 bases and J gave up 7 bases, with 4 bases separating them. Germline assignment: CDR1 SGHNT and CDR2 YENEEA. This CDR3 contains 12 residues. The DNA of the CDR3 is TGTGCCAGCAGCTTAGATCAAAATGAGCAGTTCTTC. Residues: CASSLDQNEQFF.

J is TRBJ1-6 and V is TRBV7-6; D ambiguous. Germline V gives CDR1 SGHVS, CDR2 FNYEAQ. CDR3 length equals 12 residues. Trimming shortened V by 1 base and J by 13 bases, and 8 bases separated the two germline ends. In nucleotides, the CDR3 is TGTGCCAGCAGCTTAGACCGAGGTCCCCTCCACTTT. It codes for CASSLDRGPLHF.

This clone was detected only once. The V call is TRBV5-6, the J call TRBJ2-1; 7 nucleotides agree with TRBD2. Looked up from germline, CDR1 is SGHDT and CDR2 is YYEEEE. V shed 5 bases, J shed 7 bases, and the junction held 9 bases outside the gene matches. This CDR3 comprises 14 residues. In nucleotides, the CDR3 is TGTGCCAGCAGACCAAGCGGGGCGGGTAATGAGCAGTTCTTC. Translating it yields CASRPSGAGNEQFF.

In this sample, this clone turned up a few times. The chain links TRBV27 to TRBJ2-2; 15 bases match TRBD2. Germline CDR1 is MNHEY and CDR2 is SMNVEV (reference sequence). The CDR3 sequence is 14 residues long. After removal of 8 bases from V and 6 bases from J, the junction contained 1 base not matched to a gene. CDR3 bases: TGTGCCAGCGGGACTAGCGGGGGGTCCGGGGAGCTGTTTTTT. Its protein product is CASGTSGGSGELFF.

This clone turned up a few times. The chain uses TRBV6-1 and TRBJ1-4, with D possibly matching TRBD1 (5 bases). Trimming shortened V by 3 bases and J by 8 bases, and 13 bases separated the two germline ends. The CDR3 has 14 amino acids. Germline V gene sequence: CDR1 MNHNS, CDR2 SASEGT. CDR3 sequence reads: CASSDGRGGEKLFF. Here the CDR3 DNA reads TGTGCCAGCAGTGATGGTAGGGGAGGCGAAAAACTGTTTTTT.

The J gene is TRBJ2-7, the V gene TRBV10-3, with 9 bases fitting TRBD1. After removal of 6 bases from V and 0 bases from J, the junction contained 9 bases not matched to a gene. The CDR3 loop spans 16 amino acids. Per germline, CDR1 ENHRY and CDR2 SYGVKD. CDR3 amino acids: CAISDPGQGRSYEQYF. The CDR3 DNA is TGTGCCATCAGCGACCCGGGACAGGGACGCTCCTACGAGCAGTACTTC.

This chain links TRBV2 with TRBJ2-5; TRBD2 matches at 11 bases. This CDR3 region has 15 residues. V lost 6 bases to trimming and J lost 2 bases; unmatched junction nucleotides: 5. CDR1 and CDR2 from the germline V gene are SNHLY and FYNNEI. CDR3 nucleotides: TGTGCCAGCAGCCGTCCTAGCGGGGGGCAAGAGACCCAGTACTTC. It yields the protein CASSRPSGGQETQYF.

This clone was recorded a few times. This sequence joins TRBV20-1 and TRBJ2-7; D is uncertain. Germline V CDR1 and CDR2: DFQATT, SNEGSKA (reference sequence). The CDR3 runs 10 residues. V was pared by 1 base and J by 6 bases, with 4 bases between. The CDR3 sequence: CSARALEQYF. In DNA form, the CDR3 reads TGCAGTGCTAGAGCTCTCGAGCAGTACTTC.

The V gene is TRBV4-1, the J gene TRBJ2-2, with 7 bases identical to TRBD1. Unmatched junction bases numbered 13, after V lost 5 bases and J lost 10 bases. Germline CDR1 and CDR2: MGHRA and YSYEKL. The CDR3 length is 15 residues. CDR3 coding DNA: TGCGCCAGCAGCGAATCGCTAGGGGGCCCCGAGGAGCTGTTTTTT. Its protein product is CASSESLGGPEELFF.

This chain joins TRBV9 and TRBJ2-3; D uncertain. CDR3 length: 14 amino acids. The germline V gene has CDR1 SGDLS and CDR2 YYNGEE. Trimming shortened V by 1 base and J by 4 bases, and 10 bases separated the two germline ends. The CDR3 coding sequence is TGTGCCAGCAGCGTAAGAATAGAGTCAGATACGCAGTATTTT. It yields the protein CASSVRIESDTQYF.

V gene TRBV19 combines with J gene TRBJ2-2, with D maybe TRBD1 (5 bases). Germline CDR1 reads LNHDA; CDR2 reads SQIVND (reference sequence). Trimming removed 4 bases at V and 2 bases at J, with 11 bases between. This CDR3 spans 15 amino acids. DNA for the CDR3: TGTGCCAGTAGTACGGGCTGGACAAACACCGGGGAGCTGTTTTTT. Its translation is CASSTGWTNTGELFF. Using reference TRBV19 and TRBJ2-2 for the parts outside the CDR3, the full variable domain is DGGITQSPKYLFRKEGQNVTLSCEQNLNHDAMYWYRQDPGQGLRLIYYSQIVNDFQKGDIAEGYSVSREKKESFPLTVTSAQKNPTAFYLCASSTGWTNTGELFFGEGSRLTVL.

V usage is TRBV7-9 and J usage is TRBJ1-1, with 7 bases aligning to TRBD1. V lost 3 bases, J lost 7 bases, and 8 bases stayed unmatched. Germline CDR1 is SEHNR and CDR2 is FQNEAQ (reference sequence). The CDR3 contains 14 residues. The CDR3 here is CASSFNRGRGEAFF. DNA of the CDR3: TGTGCCAGCAGCTTTAACAGGGGTCGGGGTGAAGCTTTCTTT. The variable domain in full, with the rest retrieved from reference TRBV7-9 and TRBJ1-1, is DTGVSQNPRHKITKRGQNVTFRCDPISEHNRLYWYRQTLGQGPEFLTYFQNEAQLEKSRLLSDRFSAERPKGSFSTLEIQRTEQGDSAMYLCASSFNRGRGEAFFGQGTRLTVV.

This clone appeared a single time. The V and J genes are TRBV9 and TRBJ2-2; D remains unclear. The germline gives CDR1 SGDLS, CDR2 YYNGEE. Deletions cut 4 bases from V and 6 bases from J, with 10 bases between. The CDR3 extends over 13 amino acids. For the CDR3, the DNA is TGTGCCAGCAGCCCCAGTTATGCCGGGGAGCTGTTTTTT. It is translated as CASSPSYAGELFF.

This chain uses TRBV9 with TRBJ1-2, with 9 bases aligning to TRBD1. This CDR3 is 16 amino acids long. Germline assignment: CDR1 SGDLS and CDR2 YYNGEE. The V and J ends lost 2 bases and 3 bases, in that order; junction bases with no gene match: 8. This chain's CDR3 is CASSVFRDRVDYGYTF. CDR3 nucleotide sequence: TGTGCCAGCAGCGTTTTCCGGGACAGGGTTGACTATGGCTACACCTTC.

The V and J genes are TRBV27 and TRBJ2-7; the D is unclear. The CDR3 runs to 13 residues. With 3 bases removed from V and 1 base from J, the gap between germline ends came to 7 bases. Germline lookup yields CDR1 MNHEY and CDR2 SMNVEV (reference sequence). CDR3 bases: TGTGCCAGCAGTTTTGGCACATCCTACGAGCAGTACTTC. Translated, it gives CASSFGTSYEQYF.

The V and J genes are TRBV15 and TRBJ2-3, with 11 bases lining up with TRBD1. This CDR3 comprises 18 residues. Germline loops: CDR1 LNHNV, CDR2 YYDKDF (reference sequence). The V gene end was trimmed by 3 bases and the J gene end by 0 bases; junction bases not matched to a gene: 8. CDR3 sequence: CATSSSDRGLFSTDTQYF. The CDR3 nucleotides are TGTGCCACCAGCAGTTCGGACAGGGGGCTTTTCAGCACAGATACGCAGTATTTT.

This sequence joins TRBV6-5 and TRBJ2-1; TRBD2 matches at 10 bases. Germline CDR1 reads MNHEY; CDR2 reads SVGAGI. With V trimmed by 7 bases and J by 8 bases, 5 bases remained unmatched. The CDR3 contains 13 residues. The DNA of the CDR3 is TGTGCCAGCACCAGACTAGCGGGCGATGAGCAGTTCTTC. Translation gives CASTRLAGDEQFF.

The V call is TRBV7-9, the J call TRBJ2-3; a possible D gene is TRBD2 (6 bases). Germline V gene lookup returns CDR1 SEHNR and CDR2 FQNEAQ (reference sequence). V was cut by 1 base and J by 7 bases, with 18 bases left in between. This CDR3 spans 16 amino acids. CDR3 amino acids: CASSLGGTPSLNTQYF. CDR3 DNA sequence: TGTGCCAGCAGCTTAGGAGGGACTCCCTCCTTGAATACGCAGTATTTT.

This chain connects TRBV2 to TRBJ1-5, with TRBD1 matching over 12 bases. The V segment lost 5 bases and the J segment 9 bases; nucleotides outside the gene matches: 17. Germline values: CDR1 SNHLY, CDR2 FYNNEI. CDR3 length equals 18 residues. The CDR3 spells CASSSGTGGETWFLPQHF. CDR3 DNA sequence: TGTGCCAGCAGTTCCGGGACAGGGGGCGAAACGTGGTTTCTGCCCCAGCATTTT.

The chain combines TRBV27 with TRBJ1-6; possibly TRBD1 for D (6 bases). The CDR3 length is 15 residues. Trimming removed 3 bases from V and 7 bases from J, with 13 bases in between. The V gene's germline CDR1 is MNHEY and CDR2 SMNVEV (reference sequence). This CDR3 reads CASSLVGTYNSPLHF. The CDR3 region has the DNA TGTGCCAGCAGTTTGGTAGGGACATACAATTCACCCCTCCACTTT.

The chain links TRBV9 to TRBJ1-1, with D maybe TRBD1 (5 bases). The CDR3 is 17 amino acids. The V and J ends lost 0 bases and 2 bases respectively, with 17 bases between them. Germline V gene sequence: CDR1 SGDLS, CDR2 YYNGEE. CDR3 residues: CASSVGEGAISNTEAFF. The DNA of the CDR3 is TGTGCCAGCAGCGTAGGGGAAGGGGCGATTTCAAACACTGAAGCTTTCTTT.